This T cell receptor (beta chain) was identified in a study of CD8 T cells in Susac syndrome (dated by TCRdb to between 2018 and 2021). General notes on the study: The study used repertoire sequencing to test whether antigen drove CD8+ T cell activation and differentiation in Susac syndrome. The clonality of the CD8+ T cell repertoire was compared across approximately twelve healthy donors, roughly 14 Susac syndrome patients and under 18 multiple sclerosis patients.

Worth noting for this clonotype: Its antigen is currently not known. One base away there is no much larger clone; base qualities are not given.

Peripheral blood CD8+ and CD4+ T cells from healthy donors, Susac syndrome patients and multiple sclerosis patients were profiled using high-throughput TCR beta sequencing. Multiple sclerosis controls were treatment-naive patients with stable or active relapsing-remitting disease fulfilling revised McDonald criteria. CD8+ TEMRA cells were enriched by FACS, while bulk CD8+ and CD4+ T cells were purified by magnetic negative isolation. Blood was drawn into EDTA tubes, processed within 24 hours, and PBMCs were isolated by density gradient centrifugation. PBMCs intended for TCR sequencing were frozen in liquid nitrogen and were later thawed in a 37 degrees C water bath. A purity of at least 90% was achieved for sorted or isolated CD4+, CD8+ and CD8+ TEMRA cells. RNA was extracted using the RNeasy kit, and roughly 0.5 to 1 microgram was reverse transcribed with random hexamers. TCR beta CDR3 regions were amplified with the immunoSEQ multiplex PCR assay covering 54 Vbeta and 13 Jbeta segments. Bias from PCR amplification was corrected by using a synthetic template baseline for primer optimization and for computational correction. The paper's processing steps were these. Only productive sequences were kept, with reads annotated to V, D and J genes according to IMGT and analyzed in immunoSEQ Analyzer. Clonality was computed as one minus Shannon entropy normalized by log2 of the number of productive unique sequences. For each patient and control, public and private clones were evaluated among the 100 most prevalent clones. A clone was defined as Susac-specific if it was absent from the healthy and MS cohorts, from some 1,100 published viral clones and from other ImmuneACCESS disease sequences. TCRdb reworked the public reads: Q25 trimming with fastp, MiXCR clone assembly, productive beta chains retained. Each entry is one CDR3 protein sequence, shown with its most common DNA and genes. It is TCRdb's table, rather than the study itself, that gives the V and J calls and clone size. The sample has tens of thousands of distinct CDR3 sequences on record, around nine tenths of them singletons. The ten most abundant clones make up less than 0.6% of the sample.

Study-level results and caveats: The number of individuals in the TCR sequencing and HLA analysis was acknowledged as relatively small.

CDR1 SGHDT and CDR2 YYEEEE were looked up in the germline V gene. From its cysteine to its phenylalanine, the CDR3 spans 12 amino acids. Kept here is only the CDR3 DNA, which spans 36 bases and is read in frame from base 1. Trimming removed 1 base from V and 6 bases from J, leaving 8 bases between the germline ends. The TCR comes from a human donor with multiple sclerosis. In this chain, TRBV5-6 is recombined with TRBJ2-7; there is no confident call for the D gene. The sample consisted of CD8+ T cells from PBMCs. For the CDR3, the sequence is CASSLMGFEQYF. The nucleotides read TGTGCCAGCAGCTTGATGGGTTTCGAGCAGTACTTC.